This record covers a single TCR beta chain. The data belong to a study of response to subunit inactivated influenza vaccine. CDR1 is SQVTM, CDR2 ANQGSEA, per germline. Trimming cost V 4 bases and J 1 base, with 17 bases left between them. The CDR3 loop spans 15 amino acids. TCRdb analysed the RT-PCR reads with MiXCR anew, one entry per CDR3 protein. The sample lists a few hundred thousand distinct CDR3 sequences, roughly 22% occurring once. The clonotype originates from a man between 50 and 75 years old who received an inactivated influenza vaccine. This specimen consisted of PBMCs from blood, obtained about 20 months after vaccination. The chain uses TRBV29-1 and TRBJ2-7, with D possibly TRBD1 on 5 matching bases. The CDR3 DNA reads as TGCAGCGTTGGGGGATCTAGGGGCAGGTCCTACGAGCAGTACTTC. It codes for CSVGGSRGRSYEQYF.